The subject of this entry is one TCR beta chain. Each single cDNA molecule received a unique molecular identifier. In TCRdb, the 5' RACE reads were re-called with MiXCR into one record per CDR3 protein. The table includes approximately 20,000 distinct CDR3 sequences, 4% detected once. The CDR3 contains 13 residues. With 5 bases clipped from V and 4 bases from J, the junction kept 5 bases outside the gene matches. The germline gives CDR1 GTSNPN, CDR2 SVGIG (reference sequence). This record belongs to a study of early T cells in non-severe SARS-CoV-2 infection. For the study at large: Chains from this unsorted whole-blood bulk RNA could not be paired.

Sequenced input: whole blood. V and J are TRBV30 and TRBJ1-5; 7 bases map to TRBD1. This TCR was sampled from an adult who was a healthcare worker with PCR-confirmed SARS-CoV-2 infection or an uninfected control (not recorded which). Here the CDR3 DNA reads TGTGCCTGGGAACAGGGGCTGAATCAGCCCCAGCATTTT. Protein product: CAWEQGLNQPQHF.